These 23 T cell receptor beta chains were sequenced from one sample in a study of tumor-infiltrating lymphocytes in primary liver carcinoma (dated by TCRdb to 2017 to 2019). Without any cell sorting, total RNA and DNA were extracted together from 20-30 mg of bulk tissue using the AllPrep DNA/RNA mini kit. The sequencer was an Illumina HiSeq 2500. Using a constant-region primer and ProtoScript II reverse transcriptase, TCRbeta-specific cDNA was reverse-transcribed from approximately 0.5 ug total RNA. TCRbeta libraries were built with three nested multiplex PCR rounds, a slightly modified ARM-PCR procedure. Each of the first two PCR rounds ran for about 10 cycles using multiplex TRBV1-TRBV30 forward primers together with a Cbeta reverse primer. In-frame beta chains were kept once TCRdb had trimmed the public reads at Q25 with fastp and called clones with MiXCR. Each record represents a unique CDR3 protein, reported with the most common genes and DNA among its rows. Recorded for this sample are tens of thousands of distinct CDR3 sequences; about three quarters of them occurred a single time. The ten most abundant clones make up 40% of the sample.

Sequenced input: liver tumor tissue from sampling region 4. The cell subset or site label on this specimen signifies: tumor region T4, right-lateral pole. These receptors were obtained from a man aged 35-49 years with primary liver carcinoma and hepatitis B virus infection.

On this clonotype itself: The missing conserved phenylalanine or tryptophan at the end of this CDR3 makes a read error likely. The V call is TRBV29-1, the J call TRBJ2-1; D gene unclear. CDR1 and CDR2 from the germline V gene are SQVTM and ANQGSEA. The V end lost 7 bases, the J end lost 0 bases, and 13 bases lay between the germline ends. The CDR3 runs 14 residues. The CDR3, as DNA: TGCAGCGCGGTGGACCTTCACTCCTACAATGAGCAGTTCTAC. It yields the protein CSAVDLHSYNEQFY.

Concerning this clonotype: This may stem from a read error, because a much larger clone lies one nucleotide away. This chain links TRBV28 with TRBJ1-2, with D hard to call. Germline CDR1 and CDR2: MDHEN and SYDVKM. This CDR3 has 13 residues. V shed 6 bases and J shed 4 bases, with 12 bases lying between them. The CDR3 loop is CASSAGGLYGYTF. CDR3 DNA sequence: TGTGCCAGCAGCGCTGGCGGTCTCTATGGCTACACCTTC.

On this clonotype: A junction boundary mismatches the germline segment, possibly from a read error. V and J are TRBV11-2 and TRBJ2-7; TRBD1 might be the D (5 bases). The CDR3 is 14 residues long. The germline V gene encodes CDR1 SGHAT and CDR2 FQNNGV. DNA for the CDR3: TGTGCCAGCAGCCCTAACAGGAACCCCTACAAGCAGTACTTC. It yields the protein CASSPNRNPYKQYF.

This clonotype was seen repeatedly, ten times or more. This rearrangement joins TRBV12-3 or TRBV12-4 to TRBJ1-2, with unresolved D. The CDR3 contains 14 residues. V was cut by 3 bases and J by 4 bases, with 12 bases left in between. The CDR3 DNA follows: TGTGCCAGCAGTTTTCGTGGGAGTAGCTATGGCTACACCTTC. Residues: CASSFRGSSYGYTF.

To note about this clonotype: A read error may account for a junction end that differs from germline. The chain couples TRBV14 to TRBJ1-2; D not certain. This CDR3 comprises 17 residues. Germline-derived CDR1 and CDR2 are SGHDN and FVKESK. CDR3 residues: CASRQRYHPQERYDYTF. The CDR3, as DNA: TGTGCCAGCAGACAACGATATCACCCTCAAGAGCGCTATGACTACACCTTC.

With respect to this clonotype: At one of its ends the junction is not consistent with the germline gene, which may arise from a read error. This chain joins TRBV29-1 and TRBJ1-1, with D hard to call. The CDR3 is 13 amino acids. Germline V gene sequence: CDR1 SQVTM, CDR2 ANQGSEA. This chain's CDR3 is CSVTVGGNAEAYF. DNA for the CDR3: TGCAGCGTGACGGTGGGCGGGAACGCTGAAGCTTACTTT.

Points on this clonotype: At one end, the junction sequence differs from germline, possibly due to a read error. The rearrangement joins TRBV12-3 or TRBV12-4 to TRBJ2-2, with D possibly being TRBD2 (5 bases). CDR3 size: 12 residues. In DNA, the CDR3 is TGTACCAGCAGTTCGCGGACCGGGGAGCTTTTTTTT. It yields the protein CTSSSRTGELFF.

V usage is TRBV5-4 and J usage is TRBJ2-3; unclear D gene. The length of the CDR3 is 13 residues. Germline CDR1 and CDR2: SGHNT and YYREEE (reference sequence). Trimming removed 4 bases from V and 6 bases from J, with 12 bases in between. The CDR3, as DNA: TGTGCCAGCAGCATGGCTGGGGATGATACGCAGTATTTT. Translating gives CASSMAGDDTQYF.

Concerning this clonotype itself: With a much larger clone just one base away, this may be a read error. The chain uses TRBV5-1 and TRBJ2-7; possibly TRBD2 for D (6 bases). Germline V gives CDR1 SGHRS, CDR2 YFSETQ. Between the trimmed V and J ends, which lost 4 bases and 7 bases, there was a span of 18 bases. The CDR3 has 14 amino acids. This chain's CDR3 is CASSADVTRREQYF. The CDR3 DNA follows: TGCGCCAGCAGCGCGGACGTGACTAGGAGGGAGCAGTACTTC.

As concerns this clonotype: Sequence at one end of the junction differs from germline and may be a read error. The V gene is TRBV20-1, the J gene TRBJ2-3; weak D call: TRBD2 (5 bases). The length of the CDR3 is 13 residues. Germline V lookup: CDR1 DFQATT, CDR2 SNEGSKA (reference sequence). CDR3 nucleotide sequence: TGCAGTGCTGATGGTGGGAGCACACATACGCAGTATTTT. Protein sequence: CSADGGSTHTQYF.

The table lists this clonotype with a count of one. Germline and junction disagree at one end, which may indicate a read error. V usage is TRBV4-1 and J usage is TRBJ2-1, with D uncertain. Germline CDR1 and CDR2: MGHRA and YSYEKL. There are 15 residues in the CDR3. In DNA, the CDR3 is TGCGTCAGCAGCCCACTCGGTAACAACATCAATGAGCAGTTCTTC. It translates to CVSSPLGNNINEQFF.

The chain uses TRBV6-5 and TRBJ1-1; maybe TRBD1 (6 bases). The CDR3 runs 13 residues. Looked up from germline, CDR1 is MNHEY and CDR2 is SVGAGI. CDR3 sequence: CVNSIQGVTEAFF. CDR3 DNA sequence: TGTGTCAACAGTATACAGGGTGTGACTGAAGCTTTCTTT.

To note about this clonotype: Lacking the conserved final phenylalanine or tryptophan, this CDR3 likely reflects a read error. This chain uses TRBV6-6 with TRBJ1-6; the D gene is possibly TRBD1 (5 bases). The CDR3 has 15 residues. Germline loops: CDR1 MNHNY, CDR2 SVGAGI (reference sequence). V lost 5 bases, J lost 7 bases, and 15 bases lay in between. CDR3: CASSLGTGRNSPLHL. As DNA, the CDR3 is TGTGCCAGCAGTCTAGGGACCGGGAGAAATTCACCCCTCCACCTT.

This clonotype was counted a single time. This may be a read error, as it is one base from a much larger clone. The chain couples TRBV11-3 to TRBJ2-3, with D perhaps assigned TRBD1 or TRBD2 (5 bases each). The V gene's germline CDR1 is SGHNT and CDR2 YENEEA. The V and J ends lost 7 bases and 2 bases respectively, with 16 bases between them. The CDR3 consists of 15 residues. CDR3 in amino acids: CASIPGGGPTDTQYF. CDR3 nucleotides: TGTGCCAGCATCCCCGGTGGGGGTCCCACAGATACGCAGTATTTT.

The rearrangement uses TRBV4-1 and TRBJ2-1; the D gene is possibly TRBD2 (6 bases). The CDR3 is 18 residues long. Trimming shortened V by 11 bases and J by 4 bases, and 30 bases separated the two germline ends. Per germline, CDR1 MGHRA and CDR2 YSYEKL. CDR3 in DNA: TGCGCCGGCGGCCAAGGCTTCCGGGAGTTATCTAAGTACAATGAGCAGTTCTTC. This translates into CAGGQGFRELSKYNEQFF.

Comments on this clonotype: The junction and the germline gene differ at one end; a read error may be behind it. The rearrangement joins TRBV6-1 to TRBJ2-7, with 7 bases matching TRBD1. Per the germline V gene, CDR1 is MNHNS and CDR2 is SASEGT. This CDR3 comprises 18 residues. This CDR3 is CATSECNWIGTETYEQYF. The CDR3, as DNA: TGTGCCACCAGTGAATGTAATTGGATCGGGACAGAGACCTACGAGCAGTACTTC.

With regard to this clonotype: At one boundary the junction diverges from the germline segment, which might be a read error. The CDR3 is CIVGYGQWDPGEKLFF. In DNA form, the CDR3 reads TGCATCGTTGGTTACGGACAATGGGACCCTGGGGAAAAACTGTTCTTT. The chain couples TRBV29-1 to TRBJ1-4; the D gene is possibly TRBD1 (5 bases). The CDR3 is made up of 16 amino acids. Germline V gene data show CDR1 as SQVTM and CDR2 as ANQGSEA. Drawing the rest from reference TRBV29-1 and TRBJ1-4, the complete variable domain is SAVISQKPSRDICQRGTSLTIQCQVDSQVTMMFWYRQQPGQSLTLIATANQGSEATYESGFVIDKFPISRPNLTFSTLTVSNMSPEDSSIYLCIVGYGQWDPGEKLFFGSGTQLSVL.

In this sample, this clonotype turned up many times. The chain uses TRBV6-5 and TRBJ1-1; D unresolved. The germline V and J ends were trimmed by 5 bases and 4 bases, with 11 bases remaining between them. The CDR3 consists of 13 residues. The germline V gene encodes CDR1 MNHEY and CDR2 SVGAGI. The CDR3 region is CASSAGFSTEAFF. Here the CDR3 DNA reads TGTGCCAGCAGTGCCGGGTTTTCCACTGAAGCTTTCTTT.

Remarks on this clonotype: This could be a read error, since a much larger clone is one nucleotide away. This chain connects TRBV29-1 to TRBJ2-1, with D possibly being TRBD2 (5 bases). V shed 8 bases and J shed 9 bases, with 20 bases lying between them. CDR1 is SQVTM and CDR2 is ANQGSEA in the germline V gene. The CDR3 has 13 residues. The CDR3 sequence: CSIVWAQSGEQFF. CDR3 bases: TGCAGCATTGTCTGGGCCCAGAGCGGTGAGCAGTTCTTC.

The chain has TRBV28 and TRBJ2-4; D uncertain. The CDR3 covers 15 residues. CDR1 MDHEN and CDR2 SYDVKM come from the germline V gene. V lost 6 bases, J lost 6 bases, and 18 bases lay in between. The CDR3 bases are TGTGCCAGCAGCCCTCCCGGGTTCATCAGAAACATTCAGTACTTC. Translated: CASSPPGFIRNIQYF.

This chain uses TRBV28 with TRBJ2-3; 7 nucleotides line up with TRBD2. Germline CDR1 MDHEN, CDR2 SYDVKM. This CDR3 contains 16 residues. With V trimmed by 4 bases and J by 2 bases, 9 bases remained unmatched. As DNA, the CDR3 is TGTGCCAGCAGTTCTGGGCTGCGGGGGATCACAGATACGCAGTATTTT. Translation gives CASSSGLRGITDTQYF.

Points on this clonotype: A read error is possible here, since a much larger clone lies one base away. The V gene is TRBV4-3, the J gene TRBJ2-7; 9 bases fit TRBD2. The germline V gene has CDR1 LGHNA and CDR2 YSLEER. The CDR3 contains 15 residues. The CDR3 bases are TGCGTCAGCAGCCAAGAGCGAGCGGGAGGCTACGAGCAGTACTTC. Translated: CVSSQERAGGYEQYF.

As regards this clonotype: An end of the junction does not agree with germline; a read error may underlie this. This chain connects TRBV14 to TRBJ2-1, with unresolved D. The CDR3 loop spans 16 amino acids. Germline CDR1 and CDR2: SGHDN and FVKESK. This chain's CDR3 is CASSAVVGWPNNERFF. The CDR3 DNA reads TGTGCCAGCAGTGCCGTAGTGGGATGGCCAAACAATGAGCGGTTCTTC.